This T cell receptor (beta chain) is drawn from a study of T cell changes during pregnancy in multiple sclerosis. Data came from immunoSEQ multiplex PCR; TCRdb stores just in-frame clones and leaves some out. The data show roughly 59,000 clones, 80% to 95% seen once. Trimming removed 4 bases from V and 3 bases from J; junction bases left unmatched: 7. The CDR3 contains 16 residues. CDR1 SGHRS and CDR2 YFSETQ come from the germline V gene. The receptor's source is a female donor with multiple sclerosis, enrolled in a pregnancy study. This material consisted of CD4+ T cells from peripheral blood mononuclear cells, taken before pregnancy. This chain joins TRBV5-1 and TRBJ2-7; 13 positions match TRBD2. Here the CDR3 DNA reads TGCGCCAGCAGCACGGGACTAGCGGGACCCATCTACGAGCAGTACTTC. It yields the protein CASSTGLAGPIYEQYF.